Presented here are 21 T cell receptor beta chains from one specimen sequenced in a study of cytomegalovirus exposure and HLA in healthy donors. The table came from immunoSEQ multiplex PCR; TCRdb's copy has only in-frame clones and leaves some out. The data contain more than 150,000 clones, about four fifths of them seen just once; the ten biggest clones take up roughly 7.5%. What was sequenced was PBMCs. These receptors originate from a man aged 18 to 29 in good health and CMV-seropositive.

The chain links TRBV9 to TRBJ2-3; TRBD2 matches at 10 bases. The junction had 6 bases not matched to a gene; V was cut back by 4 bases and J by 10 bases. In germline, CDR1 is SGDLS, CDR2 YYNGEE. This CDR3 contains 13 residues. The CDR3: CASSKPGTSAQYF. CDR3 DNA: TGTGCCAGCAGCAAACCTGGGACTAGCGCGCAGTATTTT.

The chain recombines TRBV11-3 with TRBJ2-1; D is perhaps TRBD1 (6 bases). Between the trimmed V and J ends, which lost 5 bases and 8 bases, there was a span of 16 bases. The CDR3 extends over 14 amino acids. Per the germline V gene, CDR1 is SGHNT and CDR2 is YENEEA. The CDR3 coding sequence is TGTGCCAGCAGCCCTAGGGACAACTTAGATGAGCAGTTCTTC. Translating gives CASSPRDNLDEQFF.

The gene calls are TRBV28 and TRBJ2-7; D possibly corresponds to TRBD2 (5 bases). Germline CDR1 is MDHEN and CDR2 is SYDVKM. The CDR3 is 15 residues long. The V and J ends lost 7 bases and 5 bases respectively, with 21 bases between them. The CDR3 sequence is CASTSQRSSSNEQYF. The CDR3 DNA reads TGTGCCAGCACCTCCCAGCGGTCTAGCTCGAACGAGCAGTACTTC.

The chain recombines TRBV28 with TRBJ2-2; 7 nucleotides align to TRBD2. In germline, CDR1 is MDHEN, CDR2 SYDVKM. Trimming removed 1 base from V and 2 bases from J; junction bases left unmatched: 7. The CDR3 is made up of 17 amino acids. CDR3 sequence reads: CASSLFRASGNTGELFF. CDR3 nucleotide sequence: TGTGCCAGCAGTTTATTTCGTGCTAGCGGAAACACCGGGGAGCTGTTTTTT.

The chain uses TRBV28 and TRBJ1-1, with 7 bases aligning to TRBD1. The CDR3 runs 12 residues. In germline, CDR1 is MDHEN, CDR2 SYDVKM. V lost 3 bases and J lost 10; bases outside the gene matches: 5. The CDR3 is CASSLDRLVAFF. The CDR3 nucleotides are TGTGCCAGCAGTTTGGACAGGTTGGTAGCTTTCTTT.

The rearrangement links TRBV19 to TRBJ2-1; tentative D call: TRBD2 (5 bases). Trimming took off 5 bases at V and 6 bases at J, with 14 bases between the two ends. The CDR3 has 14 residues. Germline CDR1 reads LNHDA; CDR2 reads SQIVND (reference sequence). The DNA of the CDR3 is TGTGCCAGTAGTTCACCGGGGTTAGTCAATGAGCAGTTCTTC. It codes for CASSSPGLVNEQFF.

The chain is built from TRBV6-1 and TRBJ2-1; TRBD2 aligns across 8 bases. The germline V gene has CDR1 MNHNS and CDR2 SASEGT. This CDR3 comprises 15 residues. The junction had 8 bases not matched to a gene; V was cut back by 3 bases and J by 7 bases. The CDR3 sequence: CASSESPGGPNEQFF. The CDR3 DNA reads TGTGCCAGCAGTGAGTCTCCGGGAGGGCCTAATGAGCAGTTCTTC.

The table lists this clone with a few counts. The chain combines TRBV7-2 with TRBJ1-2, with D tentatively TRBD1 (5 bases). Germline V gene data show CDR1 as SGHTA and CDR2 as FQGNSA. There are 13 residues in the CDR3. V lost 5 bases, J lost 8 bases, and 15 bases lay in between. As DNA, the CDR3 is TGTGCCAGCAGCCCGAGGGGTCGGGAGGGCTACACCTTC. Translation gives CASSPRGREGYTF.

J is TRBJ2-3 and V is TRBV2, with D perhaps matching TRBD1 (5 bases). CDR1 is SNHLY and CDR2 is FYNNEI in the germline V gene. Deletions cut 6 bases from V and 1 base from J, with 8 bases between. This CDR3 contains 13 residues. The CDR3 coding sequence is TGTGCCAGCAGCCAAGGGGGCACAGATACGCAGTATTTT. This translates into CASSQGGTDTQYF.

CDR3: CASSALAGVNNEQFF. Written as DNA, the CDR3 is TGTGCCAGCAGCGCACTAGCGGGTGTAAACAATGAGCAGTTCTTC. The chain has TRBV9 and TRBJ2-1; 9 bases map to TRBD2. The germline gives CDR1 SGDLS, CDR2 YYNGEE. Germline trimming cut 3 bases from V and 5 bases from J; bases unmatched to any gene: 6. The CDR3 has 15 amino acids.

The chain has TRBV1 and TRBJ1-5. TRBV1 is reported as a pseudogene. There are 15 residues in the CDR3. Written as DNA, the CDR3 is TGCACCAGCAGCCAAAAGGTAAAGGGAGGACGGCCCCAGCATTTT. It specifies CTSSQKVKGGRPQHF.

V usage is TRBV28 and J usage is TRBJ2-7; 7 positions agree with TRBD1. The CDR3 has 14 amino acids. Germline-derived CDR1 and CDR2 are MDHEN and SYDVKM. Trimming removed 1 base from V and 3 bases from J; junction bases left unmatched: 3. CDR3 sequence (DNA): TGTGCCAGCAGTTTATTGGGACAGAACTACGAGCAGTACTTC. Residues: CASSLLGQNYEQYF.

The chain is built from TRBV27 and TRBJ2-3, with 14 positions matching TRBD2. V dropped 2 bases and J dropped 5; count of bases not matched to a gene: 9. There are 18 residues in the CDR3. Looked up from germline, CDR1 is MNHEY and CDR2 is SMNVEV (reference sequence). The CDR3 DNA reads TGTGCCAGCAGTTTAAGACTAGCGGGAGGGCCTCGTAGAGATACGCAGTATTTT. Amino acids: CASSLRLAGGPRRDTQYF.

The chain has TRBV6-1 and TRBJ2-2; 8 nucleotides agree with TRBD2. From germline, CDR1 is MNHNS and CDR2 SASEGT. The CDR3 spans 16 residues. V shed 0 bases and J 4 bases; nucleotides not matched to a gene: 4. The CDR3 region is CASSEASGGFTGELFF. For the CDR3, the DNA is TGTGCCAGCAGTGAAGCGAGCGGGGGCTTCACCGGGGAGCTGTTTTTT.

V is TRBV6-5 and J is TRBJ2-1; 9 bases agree with TRBD2. CDR1 is MNHEY, CDR2 SVGAGI, per germline. This CDR3 spans 16 amino acids. V dropped 2 bases and J dropped 3; count of bases not matched to a gene: 5. The CDR3 loop is CASSYAASGDYNEQFF. Here the CDR3 DNA reads TGTGCCAGCAGTTACGCCGCTAGCGGGGACTACAATGAGCAGTTCTTC.

The V and J genes are TRBV18 and TRBJ1-1; D gene uncertain. CDR1 and CDR2 from the germline V gene are KGHSH and LQKENI. This CDR3 spans 14 amino acids. V lost 0 bases and J 1 base, leaving 6 bases between the germline ends. The CDR3 DNA sequence: TGTGCCAGCTCACCACCGGCGGGGAACACTGAAGCTTTCTTT. The encoded protein is CASSPPAGNTEAFF.

The chain links TRBV9 to TRBJ1-3; unclear D gene. The CDR3 extends over 12 amino acids. The germline gives CDR1 SGDLS, CDR2 YYNGEE. V was pared by 7 bases and J by 2 bases, with 7 bases between. The CDR3 reads CASFDTGNTIYF. Written as DNA, the CDR3 is TGTGCCAGCTTCGACACTGGAAACACCATATATTTT.

The sample holds a few counts of this clone. The chain carries TRBV7-6 and TRBJ2-1; 15 nucleotides match TRBD2. CDR1 SGHVS and CDR2 FNYEAQ come from the germline V gene. Germline trimming cut 1 base from V and 4 bases from J; bases unmatched to any gene: 2. This CDR3 is 17 amino acids long. The CDR3: CASSLGGLAGGYNEQFF. The CDR3 coding sequence is TGTGCCAGCAGCTTAGGGGGACTAGCGGGAGGTTACAATGAGCAGTTCTTC.

A few counts support this clone. This chain uses TRBV30 with TRBJ2-7, with TRBD1 as a possible D gene (6 bases). V dropped 5 bases and J dropped 3 bases, with 11 bases sitting between them. The V gene's germline CDR1 is GTSNPN and CDR2 SVGIG (reference sequence). The CDR3 has 12 amino acids. CDR3 region: CAWVGQYYEQYF. The CDR3, as DNA: TGTGCCTGGGTCGGACAGTACTACGAGCAGTACTTC.

The chain links TRBV2 to TRBJ2-2, with TRBD1 matching over 7 bases. Losses at the gene ends were 1 base for V and 7 bases for J; bases not matched to a gene: 9. Germline V CDR1 and CDR2: SNHLY, FYNNEI. The CDR3 spans 16 residues. The CDR3: CASSEVGGRNIGELFF. CDR3 sequence (DNA): TGTGCCAGCAGTGAAGTAGGGGGCCGGAATATCGGGGAGCTGTTTTTT.

At least ten counts were recorded for this clone. The chain employs TRBV30 and TRBJ1-5; D remains unclear. The CDR3 loop spans 14 amino acids. Germline V gives CDR1 GTSNPN, CDR2 SVGIG (reference sequence). Deletions cut 1 base from V and 1 base from J, with 8 bases between. This chain's CDR3 is CAWSAHGSNQPQHF. The CDR3, as DNA: TGTGCCTGGAGTGCCCACGGGAGCAATCAGCCCCAGCATTTT.